The 13 T cell receptor beta chains below were found in one sample sequenced in a study of blood T cells in healthy people across ages. Sample-barcoded 5' priming and a J-beta primer mix drove a second PCR of roughly 6 to 12 cycles. Each CDR3 protein is one row after TCRdb ran MiXCR on the 5' RACE reads. Of some 1,800,000 distinct CDR3 sequences listed, 30% to 40% are singletons. Sample: blood. The receptors come from a human donor in good health.

This clonotype was seen at least ten times. The gene calls are TRBV7-3 and TRBJ2-4; 8 bases line up with TRBD1. This CDR3 has 13 residues. Trimming took 3 bases from V and 10 from J; bases not matched to a gene: 5. Looked up from germline, CDR1 is SGHTA and CDR2 is FQGTGA. The CDR3 is CASSFNRGEIQYF. DNA for the CDR3: TGTGCCAGCAGCTTCAACAGGGGGGAAATTCAGTACTTC.

This clonotype was counted only a few times. The chain carries TRBV7-2 and TRBJ2-5, with D unclear. V dropped 5 bases and J dropped 5 bases, with 15 bases sitting between them. This CDR3 region has 14 residues. In germline, CDR1 is SGHTA, CDR2 FQGNSA. CDR3 nucleotide sequence: TGTGCCAGCAGCCAAATCTCGTCGACGGAGACCCAGTACTTC. Translating gives CASSQISSTETQYF.

This chain connects TRBV12-3 or TRBV12-4 to TRBJ1-5; D is unclear. The CDR3 has 14 residues. V lost 8 bases and J lost 3, with 14 bases in between. The CDR3 DNA reads as TGTGCCAGCGGTTCGGGTTGGGTCAATCAGCCCCAGCATTTT. Its protein is CASGSGWVNQPQHF.

The genes are TRBV7-2 and TRBJ1-5, with 9 nucleotides matching TRBD1. With 2 bases clipped from V and 3 bases from J, the junction kept 8 bases outside the gene matches. From germline, CDR1 is SGHTA and CDR2 FQGNSA. CDR3 size: 17 residues. The CDR3 reads CASSLYLQGALNQPQHF. The CDR3 DNA is TGTGCCAGCAGCTTATACCTACAGGGGGCTCTCAATCAGCCCCAGCATTTT.

V usage is TRBV30 and J usage is TRBJ2-5; D is possibly TRBD1 (5 bases). TRBJ2-7 matches the DNA end more closely, so the J call is doubtful. This CDR3 comprises 11 residues. The V gene's germline CDR1 is GTSNPN and CDR2 SVGIG (reference sequence). The DNA of the CDR3 is TGTGCCTGGAGTGGACAGTACGAGCAGTACTTC. As protein: CAWSGQYEQYF.

V and J are TRBV6-5 and TRBJ1-6; no reliable D call. The CDR3 has 15 amino acids. Looked up from germline, CDR1 is MNHEY and CDR2 is SVGAGI. Trimming stripped 7 bases from V and 0 bases from J, with 10 bases between. The CDR3 region is CASTPMSSYNSPLHF. CDR3 DNA: TGTGCCAGCACCCCGATGAGCTCCTATAATTCACCCCTCCACTTT.

This clonotype was detected many times. This CDR3 is CSVVSGVTYEQYF. CDR3 nucleotides: TGCAGCGTTGTTTCAGGGGTCACCTACGAGCAGTACTTC. The J gene is TRBJ2-7, the V gene TRBV29-1; a possible D gene is TRBD1 (6 bases). CDR1 and CDR2 from the germline V gene are SQVTM and ANQGSEA. Trimming removed 4 bases from V and 2 bases from J, with 12 bases in between. The CDR3 is 13 residues long.

This clonotype has just a few counts. The chain couples TRBV7-2 to TRBJ2-5; perhaps TRBD2 as D (5 bases). The V gene's germline CDR1 is SGHTA and CDR2 FQGNSA. V lost 1 base, J lost 6 bases, and 9 bases lay in between. The CDR3 extends over 13 amino acids. The CDR3 DNA is TGTGCCAGCAGCTTAGTACTAGAAAAGACCCAGTACTTC. This sequence encodes CASSLVLEKTQYF.

This clonotype was counted only a few times. This sequence joins TRBV29-1 and TRBJ2-4, with a weak D call TRBD1 (6 bases). The V end lost 5 bases, the J end lost 7 bases, and 15 bases lay between the germline ends. This CDR3 is built from 13 residues. Germline loops: CDR1 SQVTM, CDR2 ANQGSEA. The CDR3 protein is CSVSGAGRNIQYF. In nucleotides, the CDR3 is TGCAGCGTTTCAGGGGCTGGACGGAACATTCAGTACTTC.

This clonotype came up a few times. The chain links TRBV28 to TRBJ2-7; D is unclear. V was pared by 4 bases and J by 3 bases, with 10 bases between. CDR1 is MDHEN, CDR2 SYDVKM, per germline. The CDR3 length is 13 residues. CDR3 protein: CASSSQVLYEQYF. In DNA form, the CDR3 reads TGTGCCAGCAGTTCCCAGGTCCTCTACGAGCAGTACTTC.

The chain joins TRBV7-2 to TRBJ2-7; TRBD1 matches 8 bases. CDR1 is SGHTA, CDR2 FQGNSA, per germline. This CDR3 has 13 residues. Unmatched junction bases numbered 4, after V lost 3 bases and J lost 6 bases. The CDR3 here is CASSFWTGSEQYF. The CDR3 nucleotides read TGTGCCAGCAGCTTTTGGACAGGGAGCGAGCAGTACTTC.

The chain carries TRBV4-2 and TRBJ2-5; possible D gene TRBD2, 7 bases. The germline V gene encodes CDR1 LGHNA and CDR2 YNFKEQ. The CDR3 contains 14 residues. V dropped 4 bases and J dropped 0 bases, with 9 bases sitting between them. CDR3: CASSRGGNQETQYF. Written as DNA, the CDR3 is TGTGCCAGCAGCCGCGGGGGCAACCAAGAGACCCAGTACTTC.

This clonotype was seen more than once but under ten times. The chain uses TRBV4-1 and TRBJ2-5; TRBD1 matches at 9 bases. TRBJ2-7 matches the DNA end more closely, so the J call is doubtful. Per germline, CDR1 MGHRA and CDR2 YSYEKL. The CDR3 is made up of 15 amino acids. The CDR3 DNA reads as TGCGCCAGCAGCCAGGGAGGGACAGGGACGGTCGAGCAGTACTTC. It specifies CASSQGGTGTVEQYF.